Shown below are 2 T cell receptor beta chains from a single sample sequenced in a study of T-cell reconstitution after alpha-beta-depleted transplantation in children. Unique molecular identifiers were incorporated during preparation of the TCRbeta library. Using its own MiXCR run on the PCR reads, TCRdb lists one record per CDR3 protein. Of about 270,000 distinct CDR3 sequences in the sample, 9.5% to 10% were seen once. Sequenced here: PBMCs from the stem cell graft donor, sampled from the stem cell graft. These TCRs come from a human donor who donated a stem cell graft to a child with SCID.

Turning to this clonotype: A much more abundant neighbour one base away suggests this may be a read error. This chain connects TRBV12-3 or TRBV12-4 to TRBJ2-1, with D possibly matching TRBD1 (5 bases). The CDR3 is 12 residues long. Trimming stripped 3 bases from V and 7 bases from J, with 7 bases between. CDR3 nucleotides: TGTGCCAGCAGTTTCAGGGTTAATGAGCAGTTCTTC. Translated: CASSFRVNEQFF.

The chain employs TRBV5-5 and TRBJ1-6; TRBD1 matches at 9 bases. Germline-derived CDR1 and CDR2 are SGHKS and YYEKEE (reference sequence). The CDR3 is 15 amino acids. Germline trimming cut 5 bases from V and 9 bases from J; bases unmatched to any gene: 9. DNA of the CDR3: TGTGCCAGCAGGCAGCCGGGACAGGGTAGTTCACCCCTCCACTTT. Translated, it gives CASRQPGQGSSPLHF.